Below, 24 T cell receptor beta chains from the same sample are listed, as sequenced in a study of shared clonotypes between healthy human individuals (TCRdb year 2020). The method behind the library was the immunoSEQ multiplex PCR assay. TCRdb's version of the immuneACCESS table is confined to in-frame rearrangements and falls short of the full clone set. An unresolved V gene accounts for under half of the shortfall where checked; the remainder is of unknown origin. This sample is represented by roughly 2.4 million clones; around 95% of them were singletons. The ten largest account for 0.13% of the sample. The sequenced material came from naive CD4+ T cells sorted from blood. The sample's cell subset or site label, decoded: CD45RA+ positively selected. Receptors were obtained from a young man in good health.

CDR3 in DNA: TGTGCCAGCTCACGCGGACTAGCGGGAATCTCCTACGAGCAGTACTTC. Protein product: CASSRGLAGISYEQYF. The rearrangement joins TRBV18 to TRBJ2-7; TRBD2 agrees at 12 bases. Germline V gene lookup returns CDR1 KGHSH and CDR2 LQKENI. V gave up 4 bases and J gave up 0 bases; unmatched junction bases: 4. This CDR3 is 16 amino acids long.

In DNA, the CDR3 is TGTGCCAGCAGCCAACGCGGGTCTCCCAGGGAGTTCTTC. It yields the protein CASSQRGSPREFF. V usage is TRBV13 and J usage is TRBJ2-1, with D perhaps assigned TRBD1 or TRBD2 (5 bases each). The CDR3 contains 13 residues. V dropped 5 bases and J dropped 14 bases, with 19 bases sitting between them. Germline assignment: CDR1 PRHDT and CDR2 FYEKMQ (reference sequence). Full variable domain (missing parts from reference TRBV13 and TRBJ2-1): AAGVIQSPRHLIKEKRETATLKCYPIPRHDTVYWYQQGPGQDPQFLISFYEKMQSDKGSIPDRFSAQQFSDYHSELNMSSLELGDSALYFCASSQRGSPREFFGPGTRLTVL.

The chain couples TRBV11-2 to TRBJ1-4; D not resolved. Germline-derived CDR1 and CDR2 are SGHAT and FQNNGV. This CDR3 has 13 amino acids. V dropped 1 base and J dropped 8 bases, with 8 bases sitting between them. The CDR3 loop reads CASSLGAREKLFF. CDR3 nucleotide sequence: TGTGCCAGCAGCTTAGGGGCCAGGGAAAAACTGTTTTTT.

The chain couples TRBV14 to TRBJ2-3; D gene ambiguous. V was pared by 1 base and J by 2 bases, with 13 bases between. CDR1 is SGHDN and CDR2 is FVKESK in the germline V gene. The CDR3 is 16 amino acids. CDR3 sequence: CASSQAARALTDTQYF. CDR3 in DNA: TGTGCCAGCAGCCAAGCGGCTAGGGCCCTCACAGATACGCAGTATTTT.

As regards this clone: One junction end does not reproduce the germline sequence, and a read error may be involved. This rearrangement joins TRBV29-1 to TRBJ2-7, with 8 bases that match TRBD2. From germline, CDR1 is SQVTM and CDR2 ANQGSEA. CDR3 size: 13 residues. This CDR3 reads CSVEGTRRWEQYF. In DNA, the CDR3 is TGCAGCGTGGAAGGGACTAGGAGGTGGGAGCAGTACTTC.

The genes are TRBV2 and TRBJ1-5; D perhaps matches TRBD1 (6 bases). CDR1 and CDR2 (germline): SNHLY, FYNNEI. Trimming took off 0 bases at V and 0 bases at J, with 15 bases between the two ends. This CDR3 has 18 residues. The CDR3 DNA reads as TGTGCCAGCAGTGAAGCGCTTCTGGGACATAATAGCAATCAGCCCCAGCATTTT. The encoded protein is CASSEALLGHNSNQPQHF.

This chain joins TRBV6-1 and TRBJ1-1; D gene uncertain. CDR1 is MNHNS, CDR2 SASEGT, per germline. The CDR3 is 12 amino acids. V lost 6 bases, J lost 4 bases, and 9 bases lay in between. The CDR3 DNA follows: TGTGCCAGCAGGAGGGATACCACTGAAGCTTTCTTT. Translating it yields CASRRDTTEAFF.

The chain joins TRBV30 to TRBJ2-3; possibly TRBD2 for D (5 bases). The CDR3 contains 16 residues. Germline values: CDR1 GTSNPN, CDR2 SVGIG (reference sequence). V was pared by 3 bases and J by 1 base, with 17 bases between. CDR3 DNA: TGTGCCTGGAGCACCGGGTTTGGTAGCGGCACAGATACGCAGTATTTT. It encodes CAWSTGFGSGTDTQYF.

J is TRBJ1-5 and V is TRBV18, with D perhaps matching TRBD1 (6 bases). The CDR3 has 17 residues. Trimming stripped 0 bases from V and 5 bases from J, with 17 bases between. In germline, CDR1 is KGHSH, CDR2 LQKENI. The CDR3 spells CASSPPNGGSDHQPQHF. DNA of the CDR3: TGTGCCAGCTCACCACCGAATGGGGGCTCCGATCATCAGCCCCAGCATTTT.

With regard to this clone: The same CDR3 also results from other DNA sequences found in this sample. The genes are TRBV5-1 and TRBJ1-2; 7 nucleotides agree with TRBD1. Germline loops: CDR1 SGHRS, CDR2 YFSETQ. CDR3 length: 14 amino acids. Germline trimming cut 0 bases from V and 3 bases from J; bases unmatched to any gene: 2. For the CDR3, the DNA is TGCGCCAGCAGCTTGGAGCAGGGGGACTATGGCTACACCTTC. Translation: CASSLEQGDYGYTF. Looking up the rest from reference TRBV5-1 and TRBJ1-2 gives the full variable domain: KAGVTQTPRYLIKTRGQQVTLSCSPISGHRSVSWYQQTPGQGLQFLFEYFSETQRNKGNFPGRFSGRQFSNSRSEMNVSTLELGDSALYLCASSLEQGDYGYTFGSGTRLTVV.

The J gene is TRBJ1-2, the V gene TRBV9; D possibly corresponds to TRBD1 (5 bases). CDR1 is SGDLS and CDR2 is YYNGEE in the germline V gene. The CDR3 sequence is 16 residues long. V was pared by 2 bases and J by 4 bases, with 18 bases between. CDR3: CASSVQFGGGGYGYTF. The CDR3 coding sequence is TGTGCCAGCAGCGTCCAGTTCGGGGGTGGAGGCTATGGCTACACCTTC.

This chain uses TRBV7-2 with TRBJ2-3; 10 positions match TRBD2. The germline gives CDR1 SGHTA, CDR2 FQGNSA. The CDR3 has 18 amino acids. The J segment lost 2 bases and the V segment lost 1 base, leaving 9 bases of the junction unmatched. CDR3 coding DNA: TGTGCCAGCAGCTTAGTAGGAGTAGCGGGAGGATACACAGATACGCAGTATTTT. Amino acids: CASSLVGVAGGYTDTQYF.

This sequence joins TRBV5-4 and TRBJ1-6; 9 nucleotides agree with TRBD1. CDR3 length: 16 amino acids. From germline, CDR1 is SGHNT and CDR2 YYREEE (reference sequence). Germline trimming cut 2 bases from V and 4 bases from J; bases unmatched to any gene: 4. CDR3 sequence reads: CASSLWDRDYNSPLHF. CDR3 bases: TGTGCCAGCAGCTTATGGGACAGGGATTATAATTCACCCCTCCACTTT.

Of note for this clone: The same CDR3 arises from other DNA sequences in this sample as well. J is TRBJ2-5 and V is TRBV2; 11 bases fit TRBD1. Germline CDR1 is SNHLY and CDR2 is FYNNEI. The CDR3 extends over 14 amino acids. The junction had 3 bases not matched to a gene; V was cut back by 4 bases and J by 5 bases. CDR3 region: CASSADRGRETQYF. CDR3 in DNA: TGTGCCAGCAGTGCGGACAGGGGGCGCGAGACCCAGTACTTC.

V is TRBV6-1 and J is TRBJ2-6, with a weak D call TRBD2 (5 bases). V was pared by 6 bases and J by 3 bases, with 12 bases between. Germline V gene data show CDR1 as MNHNS and CDR2 as SASEGT. The CDR3 length is 15 residues. CDR3 DNA sequence: TGTGCCAGCAGATCTCCTAGCTATGGGGCCAACGTCCTGACTTTC. It is translated as CASRSPSYGANVLTF.

This clone appeared a single time. The CDR3 coding sequence is TGTGCCAGTAGCCTCAAAGGGGGAACAACTGAAGCTTTCTTT. As protein: CASSLKGGTTEAFF. The V gene is TRBV19, the J gene TRBJ1-1, with D possibly TRBD1 on 6 matching bases. CDR1 and CDR2 from the germline V gene are LNHDA and SQIVND (reference sequence). The CDR3 spans 14 residues. Trimming removed 6 bases at V and 5 bases at J, with 16 bases between.

The chain links TRBV7-9 to TRBJ2-3, with 8 bases fitting TRBD1. V dropped 5 bases and J dropped 2; count of bases not matched to a gene: 6. The germline V gene has CDR1 SEHNR and CDR2 FQNEAQ (reference sequence). CDR3 size: 15 residues. CDR3 coding DNA: TGTGCCAGCAGCCATGACAGGGGTATCACAGATACGCAGTATTTT. It is translated as CASSHDRGITDTQYF.

The rearrangement links TRBV5-6 to TRBJ2-2; possibly TRBD1 for D (5 bases). The length of the CDR3 is 14 residues. Trimming removed 7 bases from V and 2 bases from J, with 12 bases in between. Germline values: CDR1 SGHDT, CDR2 YYEEEE. The CDR3 loop reads CASRPQGNTGELFF. The CDR3 DNA is TGTGCCAGCCGCCCCCAGGGAAACACCGGGGAGCTGTTTTTT.

The V and J genes are TRBV7-6 and TRBJ2-2; possibly TRBD2 for D (6 bases). Trimming took off 0 bases at V and 5 bases at J, with 10 bases between the two ends. The CDR3 contains 15 residues. The germline V gene has CDR1 SGHVS and CDR2 FNYEAQ. CDR3 in amino acids: CASSLAAEGTGELFF. The CDR3 bases are TGTGCCAGCAGCTTAGCAGCGGAGGGGACCGGGGAGCTGTTTTTT.

The rearrangement joins TRBV4-1 to TRBJ2-3; maybe TRBD2 (6 bases). V was pared by 2 bases and J by 5 bases, with 14 bases between. The CDR3 totals 15 residues. Germline V gives CDR1 MGHRA, CDR2 YSYEKL. The CDR3 here is CASSQRERAGDTQYF. For the CDR3, the DNA is TGCGCCAGCAGCCAAAGGGAGCGGGCGGGAGATACGCAGTATTTT.

This chain connects TRBV27 to TRBJ2-7; 7 nucleotides agree with TRBD1. Germline CDR1 and CDR2: MNHEY and SMNVEV (reference sequence). After removal of 6 bases from V and 0 bases from J, the junction contained 5 bases not matched to a gene. The CDR3 has 14 amino acids. DNA of the CDR3: TGTGCCAGCAGCCGGGACAGAGACTCCTACGAGCAGTACTTC. Protein: CASSRDRDSYEQYF.

The rearrangement links TRBV5-1 to TRBJ2-5; TRBD1 matches at 9 bases. After removal of 4 bases from V and 3 bases from J, the junction contained 4 bases not matched to a gene. This CDR3 is 14 amino acids long. Germline CDR1 SGHRS, CDR2 YFSETQ. CDR3 nucleotides: TGCGCCAGCAGCCTCACAGGGGGCGAAGAGACCCAGTACTTC. It is translated as CASSLTGGEETQYF.

This clone was seen more than once but under ten times. The J gene is TRBJ1-1, the V gene TRBV19, with D maybe TRBD1 (5 bases). Germline lookup yields CDR1 LNHDA and CDR2 SQIVND (reference sequence). Trimming cost V 3 bases and J 7 bases, with 15 bases left between them. This CDR3 is 14 amino acids long. The CDR3 reads CASSIGGREGEAFF. CDR3 coding DNA: TGTGCCAGTAGTATCGGCGGCAGGGAGGGTGAAGCTTTCTTT.

In its sample, this clone was seen once. The chain combines TRBV14 with TRBJ2-5, with a possible D match to TRBD2 (6 bases). V lost 4 bases and J 3 bases, leaving 12 bases between the germline ends. The CDR3 contains 14 residues. Germline CDR1 SGHDN, CDR2 FVKESK. The CDR3 region has the DNA TGTGCCAGCAGCCCTAGGACTAACGAAGAGACCCAGTACTTC. Translated, it gives CASSPRTNEETQYF.